Here is one TCR beta chain with its context. Its antigen remains unknown. The sample comes from a study of multiple sclerosis patients with progressive multifocal leukoencephalopathy. Overall study results and limits: Lower normalized Shannon entropy suggested reduced TRB diversity in most PML patients. Expanded clones at PML onset predated and persisted through natalizumab therapy.

Sequencing was at survey level. Generated by immunoSEQ multiplex PCR, the TCRdb table keeps only in-frame clones and is missing some. The table includes 25,000 to 30,000 clones, roughly 90% detected once. Described time point: about a year of natalizumab therapy. T1 and T2 blood were collected at 6 and 12 months of natalizumab. This receptor was obtained from a human donor with multiple sclerosis. The sequencing here drew on PBMCs, taken from a patient treated with natalizumab.

As DNA, the CDR3 is TGTGCCAGCAGGTTTTCGGGAGTCACTGAAGCTTTCTTT. Protein: CASRFSGVTEAFF. The rearrangement uses TRBV5-4 and TRBJ1-1; D is undetermined. The CDR3 covers 13 residues. With 5 bases removed from V and 4 bases from J, the gap between germline ends came to 12 bases. Germline CDR1 SGHNT, CDR2 YYREEE (reference sequence).